The rows below give T cell receptor beta chains drawn from one sample of a study of technical replicates of blood from a handful of donors. TCRdb keeps only in-frame clones here, not all; method: immunoSEQ multiplex PCR. The table shows some 62,000 clones, with around 87% occurring only once. Sequencing used PBMCs. The receptors were gathered from a human donor in good health. Some clones in this sample may be carry-over from other donors' samples. The CDR3 runs from the conserved cysteine through the conserved F or W. A D gene is named only where the DNA matches it firmly. Some rows mark clone size as missing; the rest say once, few, many or name a class of expanded clone.

CDR3 protein: CASSLSRSYEQYF
CDR3 DNA: TGTGCCAGCAGTTTATCGCGGAGTTACGAGCAGTACTTC
V gene: TRBV27
D gene: .
J gene: TRBJ2-7
clone size: .

CDR3 protein: CASSFLRTGRNTGELFF
CDR3 DNA: TGTGCCAGCAGTTTTCTTCGGACAGGCAGGAACACCGGGGAGCTGTTTTTT
V gene: TRBV28
D gene: TRBD1
J gene: TRBJ2-2
clone size: .

CDR3 protein: CASSLLGGTGELFF
CDR3 DNA: TGCGCCAGCAGCCTTTTGGGAGGCACCGGGGAGCTGTTTTTT
V gene: TRBV4-1
D gene: .
J gene: TRBJ2-2
clone size: .

CDR3 protein: CAWSSPYEQYF
CDR3 DNA: TGTGCCTGGAGTTCCCCCTATGAGCAGTACTTC
V gene: TRBV30
D gene: .
J gene: TRBJ2-7
clone size: .

CDR3 protein: CASSLPPSGGTETQYF
CDR3 DNA: TGCGCCAGCAGCTTACCTCCTAGCGGGGGGACAGAGACCCAGTACTTC
V gene: TRBV5-1
D gene: TRBD2
J gene: TRBJ2-5
clone size: .

CDR3 protein: CASSQPRTGNTGELFF
CDR3 DNA: TGCGCCAGCAGCCAGCCTAGGACAGGGAACACCGGGGAGCTGTTTTTT
V gene: TRBV4-3
D gene: TRBD1
J gene: TRBJ2-2
clone size: .

CDR3 protein: CASSPSRTGIGNQPQHF
CDR3 DNA: TGTGCCAGCAGCCCTTCGAGGACAGGGATCGGCAATCAGCCCCAGCATTTT
V gene: TRBV7-2
D gene: TRBD1
J gene: TRBJ1-5
clone size: .

CDR3 protein: CASSPTLLRGGYEQYF
CDR3 DNA: TGTGCCAGCAGCCCAACCCTCTTGAGGGGGGGCTACGAGCAGTACTTC
V gene: TRBV14
D gene: .
J gene: TRBJ2-7
clone size: .

CDR3 protein: CASSSGGGNNEQFF
CDR3 DNA: TGTGCCAGCAGTAGCGGGGGCGGAAACAATGAGCAGTTCTTC
V gene: TRBV7-9
D gene: TRBD2
J gene: TRBJ2-1
clone size: .

CDR3 protein: CASSLKGVFGEQFF
CDR3 DNA: TGCGCCAGCAGCTTGAAGGGGGTTTTCGGGGAGCAGTTCTTC
V gene: TRBV5-1
D gene: .
J gene: TRBJ2-1
clone size: .

CDR3 protein: CASRGLAPTNEQFF
CDR3 DNA: TGTGCCAGTAGGGGACTAGCCCCGACCAATGAGCAGTTCTTC
V gene: TRBV19
D gene: TRBD2
J gene: TRBJ2-1
clone size: .

CDR3 protein: CASSGRQLTGANVLTF
CDR3 DNA: TGTGCCAGCAGCGGTAGACAGTTAACTGGGGCCAACGTCCTGACTTTC
V gene: TRBV7-2
D gene: .
J gene: TRBJ2-6
clone size: .

CDR3 protein: CASSGSRAVGTEAFF
CDR3 DNA: TGTGCCAGCAGCGGTTCCAGGGCTGTTGGCACTGAAGCTTTCTTT
V gene: TRBV11-1
D gene: .
J gene: TRBJ1-1
clone size: .

CDR3 protein: CASSLEGGSYNSPLHF
CDR3 DNA: TGCGCCAGCAGCTTGGAAGGGGGCTCCTATAATTCACCCCTCCACTTT
V gene: TRBV5-1
D gene: .
J gene: TRBJ1-6
clone size: .

CDR3 protein: CASSQDEFADTQYF
CDR3 DNA: TGCGCCAGCAGCCAAGATGAGTTTGCAGATACGCAGTATTTT
V gene: TRBV4-3
D gene: .
J gene: TRBJ2-3
clone size: .

CDR3 protein: CASSRTSGGQRGNEQFF
CDR3 DNA: TGTGCCAGCAGCAGGACTAGCGGGGGCCAAAGGGGCAATGAGCAGTTCTTC
V gene: TRBV13
D gene: TRBD2
J gene: TRBJ2-1
clone size: .

CDR3 protein: CASSQDGRGTYEQYF
CDR3 DNA: TGCGCCAGCAGCCAAGATGGCCGGGGAACCTACGAGCAGTACTTC
V gene: TRBV4-3
D gene: .
J gene: TRBJ2-7
clone size: many

CDR3 protein: CASRRFGGGRNTGELFF
CDR3 DNA: TGTGCCAGTCGACGGTTTGGCGGGGGCCGGAACACCGGGGAGCTGTTTTTT
V gene: TRBV7-6
D gene: .
J gene: TRBJ2-2
clone size: .

CDR3 protein: CATSKKFEIREADTQYF
CDR3 DNA: TGTGCCACCAGCAAAAAGTTTGAGATTCGGGAGGCCGATACGCAGTATTTT
V gene: TRBV15
D gene: TRBD2
J gene: TRBJ2-3
clone size: .

CDR3 protein: CASSLRTGQTDTQYF
CDR3 DNA: TGTGCCAGCAGCTTGAGGACAGGGCAGACAGATACGCAGTATTTT
V gene: TRBV5-4
D gene: TRBD1
J gene: TRBJ2-3
clone size: .

CDR3 protein: CASSHGTNYEQYF
CDR3 DNA: TGTGCCAGCAGCCACGGGACTAACTACGAGCAGTACTTC
V gene: TRBV7-9
D gene: TRBD2
J gene: TRBJ2-7
clone size: .

CDR3 protein: CASSSVGVNTEAFF
CDR3 DNA: TGCGCCAGCAGCTCGGTCGGAGTAAACACTGAAGCTTTCTTT
V gene: TRBV5-1
D gene: .
J gene: TRBJ1-1
clone size: once

CDR3 protein: CASSKLAGGATDTQYF
CDR3 DNA: TGTGCCAGCAGCAAACTAGCGGGGGGCGCAACAGATACGCAGTATTTT
V gene: TRBV7-7
D gene: TRBD2
J gene: TRBJ2-3
clone size: few

CDR3 protein: CASSSAITGANVLTF
CDR3 DNA: TGTGCCAGCAGTTCAGCGATTACTGGGGCCAACGTCCTGACTTTC
V gene: TRBV27
D gene: .
J gene: TRBJ2-6
clone size: few

CDR3 protein: CASGLVLRGTSYNEQFF
CDR3 DNA: TGTGCTAGTGGTTTGGTACTTAGGGGGACCTCCTACAATGAGCAGTTCTTC
V gene: TRBV12-5
D gene: .
J gene: TRBJ2-1
clone size: .

CDR3 protein: CSVEGDRSYEQYF
CDR3 DNA: TGCAGCGTTGAGGGGGACAGATCCTACGAGCAGTACTTC
V gene: TRBV29-1
D gene: TRBD1
J gene: TRBJ2-7
clone size: .

CDR3 protein: CASSLGWWRGGNQETQYF
CDR3 DNA: TGTGCCAGCAGCTTAGGGTGGTGGCGGGGGGGCAACCAAGAGACCCAGTACTTC
V gene: TRBV7-2
D gene: TRBD2
J gene: TRBJ2-5
clone size: .

CDR3 protein: CASSGADTQYF
CDR3 DNA: TGTGCCAGCTCAGGGGCCGATACGCAGTATTTT
V gene: TRBV18
D gene: .
J gene: TRBJ2-3
clone size: .

CDR3 protein: CASSQGSGLAGATQYF
CDR3 DNA: TGCGCCAGCAGCCAGGGCTCGGGACTAGCGGGAGCAACGCAGTATTTT
V gene: TRBV4-3
D gene: TRBD2
J gene: TRBJ2-3
clone size: .

CDR3 protein: CASSEGVTSLPLYF
CDR3 DNA: TGTGCCAGCAGTGAAGGTGTGACTAGCCTTCCACTGTACTTC
V gene: TRBV2
D gene: TRBD2
J gene: TRBJ2-7
clone size: few

CDR3 protein: CASSLVPENTEAFF
CDR3 DNA: TGTGCCAGCAGCTTAGTACCAGAGAACACTGAAGCTTTCTTT
V gene: TRBV7-9
D gene: .
J gene: TRBJ1-1
clone size: .

CDR3 protein: CASSPDSHQPQHF
CDR3 DNA: TGTGCCAGCAGCCCGGACAGTCATCAGCCCCAGCATTTT
V gene: TRBV4-2
D gene: .
J gene: TRBJ1-5
clone size: .

CDR3 protein: CASSPWDIVSGYTF
CDR3 DNA: TGTGCCAGCAGCCCCTGGGACATAGTGAGTGGCTACACCTTC
V gene: TRBV7-6
D gene: .
J gene: TRBJ1-2
clone size: .

CDR3 protein: CASSLGVFPYEQYF
CDR3 DNA: TGCGCCAGCAGCTTGGGCGTCTTCCCCTACGAGCAGTACTTC
V gene: TRBV5-1
D gene: .
J gene: TRBJ2-7
clone size: .

CDR3 protein: CASSPDFGYVETQYF
CDR3 DNA: TGTGCCAGCAGTCCCGATTTCGGGTACGTCGAGACCCAGTACTTC
V gene: TRBV27
D gene: .
J gene: TRBJ2-5
clone size: .

CDR3 protein: CASSIAGTNQETQYF
CDR3 DNA: TGTGCCAGCAGCATCGCCGGGACTAACCAAGAGACCCAGTACTTC
V gene: TRBV5-6
D gene: TRBD2
J gene: TRBJ2-5
clone size: once

CDR3 protein: CASSQDWDFTDTQYF
CDR3 DNA: TGTGCCAGCAGCCAAGACTGGGACTTCACAGATACGCAGTATTTT
V gene: TRBV4-2
D gene: .
J gene: TRBJ2-3
clone size: .

CDR3 protein: CSSLRRDTQYF
CDR3 DNA: TGCAGTTCACTGCGGAGAGATACGCAGTATTTT
V gene: TRBV29-1
D gene: .
J gene: TRBJ2-3
clone size: .

CDR3 protein: CASSTGRGEAFF
CDR3 DNA: TGTGCCAGTAGTACCGGCCGAGGGGAAGCTTTCTTT
V gene: TRBV19
D gene: .
J gene: TRBJ1-1
clone size: .

CDR3 protein: CASSQGQGAYNEQFF
CDR3 DNA: TGTGCCAGCAGCCAGGGACAGGGGGCCTACAATGAGCAGTTCTTC
V gene: TRBV13
D gene: TRBD1
J gene: TRBJ2-1
clone size: .